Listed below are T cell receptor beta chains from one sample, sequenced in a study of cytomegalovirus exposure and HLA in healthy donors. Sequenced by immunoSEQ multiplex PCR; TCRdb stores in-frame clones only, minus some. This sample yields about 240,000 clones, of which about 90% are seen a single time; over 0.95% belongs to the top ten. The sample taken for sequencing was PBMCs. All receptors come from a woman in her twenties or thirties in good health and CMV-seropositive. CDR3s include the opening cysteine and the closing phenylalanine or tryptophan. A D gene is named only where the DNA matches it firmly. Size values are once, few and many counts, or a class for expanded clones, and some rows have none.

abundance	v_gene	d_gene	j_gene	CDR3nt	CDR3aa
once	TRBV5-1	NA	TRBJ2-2	TGCGCCAGCAGTTCCCCAGGGTCAGCCGGGGAGCTGTTTTTT	CASSSPGSAGELFF
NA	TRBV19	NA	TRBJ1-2	TGTGCCAGTATGGGAGGCCGTAACTATGGCTACACCTTC	CASMGGRNYGYTF
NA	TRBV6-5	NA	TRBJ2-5	TGTGCCAGCAGTTACGGGGCGGACCTCGCCCAAGAGACCCAGTACTTC	CASSYGADLAQETQYF
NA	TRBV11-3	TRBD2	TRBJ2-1	TGTGCCAGCAGCTTAGATATGGTTTGGGCTAGCGGGTACAATGAGCAGTTCTTC	CASSLDMVWASGYNEQFF
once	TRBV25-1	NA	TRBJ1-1	TGTGCCAGCAGCTACATACAGGGAACGGACACTGAAGCTTTCTTT	CASSYIQGTDTEAFF
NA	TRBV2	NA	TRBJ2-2	TGTGCCAGCAGCCGAGCCCTGACCGGGGAGCTGTTTTTT	CASSRALTGELFF
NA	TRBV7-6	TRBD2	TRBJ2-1	TGTGCCAGCAGCCTGCGGGCTAGCGGTAGAGTAGCTGGTGAGCAGTTCTTC	CASSLRASGRVAGEQFF
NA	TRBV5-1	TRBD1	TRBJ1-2	TGCGCCAGCAGCATAGACAGGGGCGTCTATGGCTACACCTTC	CASSIDRGVYGYTF
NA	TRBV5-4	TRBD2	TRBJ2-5	TGTGCCAGCAGCTTGGGACTAGCGGGAGGGGAGACCCAGTACTTC	CASSLGLAGGETQYF
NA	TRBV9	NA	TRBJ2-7	TGTGCCAGCAGCGTAGAAGCCAGGGGATGGGGCGAGCAGTACTTC	CASSVEARGWGEQYF
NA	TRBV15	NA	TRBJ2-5	TGTGCCACCAGCAGTCGGGGGAAACAAGAGACCCAGTACTTC	CATSSRGKQETQYF
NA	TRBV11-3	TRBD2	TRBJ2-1	TGTGCCAGCAAGGGCGGGAGTCGAACCAATGAGCAGTTCTTC	CASKGGSRTNEQFF
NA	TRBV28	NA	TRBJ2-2	TGTGCCAGCAGTTTTAGTGTCGGGGAGCTGTTTTTT	CASSFSVGELFF
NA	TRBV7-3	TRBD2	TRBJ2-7	TGTGCCAGCAGCCCTAGCGGGAACCGGAACGAGCAGTACTTC	CASSPSGNRNEQYF
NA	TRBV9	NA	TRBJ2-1	TGTGCCAGCAGCGTCCAAAGGAGAATCGTTGGGAATGAGCAGTTCTTC	CASSVQRRIVGNEQFF
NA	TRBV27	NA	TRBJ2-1	TGTGCCAGCAGTCCTCCATCCCCGGATGAGCAGTTCTTC	CASSPPSPDEQFF
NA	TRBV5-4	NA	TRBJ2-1	TGTGCCAGCGGGAGAGGGCACGATGAGCAGTTCTTC	CASGRGHDEQFF